What follows describes a single TCR beta chain. Its cognate antigen is unknown. This sample was taken from a study of cytomegalovirus exposure and HLA in healthy donors. Study details: Researchers found that about 82% of around 400 genotyped donors fell within the Caucasian-associated ancestry cluster. Findings and limits, study-wide: At a 0.05 false discovery rate, a later analysis found 18,000 or so TCR beta sequences to be associated with HLA alleles.

The PCR employed 60 Vbeta primers together with 13 Jbeta primers. Only in-frame clones appear in the TCRdb table, and some are missing; sequencing was by immunoSEQ multiplex PCR. The table records some 200,000 clones, 79% of them present only once. In germline, CDR1 is LGHNA, CDR2 YSLEER. The CDR3 runs 16 residues. Trimming stripped 0 bases from V and 6 bases from J, with 15 bases between. The sequencing sample was made of PBMCs. J is TRBJ2-1 and V is TRBV4-3; no clear D. The source of this sequence is a woman aged 45-60 years in good health and CMV-seronegative. CDR3 bases: TGCGCCAGCAGCCAAGAGGCACGCCAGTCACGCAATGAGCAGTTCTTC. Residues: CASSQEARQSRNEQFF.